These T cell receptor beta chains were read from a single sample in a study of T cell changes during pregnancy in multiple sclerosis. Sequencing used immunoSEQ multiplex PCR; TCRdb keeps in-frame clones, though not all of them. Seen here are 45,000 to 55,000 clones, roughly 85% observed once, and the top ten hold roughly 1.2%. The specimen was CD4+ T cells from peripheral blood mononuclear cells, collected in the second trimester of pregnancy. These receptors were collected from a female donor with multiple sclerosis, enrolled in a pregnancy study. Both conserved end residues are part of each CDR3. Fields, in order: D gene, V gene, J gene, clone size, CDR3 protein, CDR3 DNA. The D gene is left open where the match is weak. Size is omitted from some rows. Given values are once, few, many or a class for expanded clones.

TRBD2,TRBV18,TRBJ2-1,NA,CASSPGLARRNEQFF,TGTGCCAGCTCACCCGGACTAGCGAGGCGTAATGAGCAGTTCTTC
NA,TRBV2,TRBJ2-1,NA,CASSEQRSPFGEQFF,TGTGCCAGCAGTGAACAGCGGAGCCCCTTTGGTGAGCAGTTCTTC
NA,TRBV6-5,TRBJ1-5,NA,CASSYSENQPQHF,TGTGCCAGCAGTTACTCGGAGAATCAGCCCCAGCATTTT
NA,TRBV29-1,TRBJ1-2,NA,CSGSQGFSGYTF,TGCAGCGGGAGTCAGGGGTTCTCTGGCTACACCTTC
NA,TRBV10-3,TRBJ2-5,NA,CAIKGEETQYF,TGTGCCATCAAGGGAGAGGAGACCCAGTACTTC
NA,TRBV10-3,TRBJ2-1,NA,CAISPGAELGHNEQFF,TGTGCCATCAGTCCGGGAGCGGAGCTGGGACACAATGAGCAGTTCTTC
NA,TRBV7-9,TRBJ1-2,NA,CASSLGSGHNFNYGYTF,TGTGCCAGCAGCTTAGGGTCAGGACATAACTTTAACTATGGCTACACCTTC
NA,TRBV5-4,TRBJ1-5,NA,CASSSYNQPQHF,TGTGCCAGCAGCTCGTACAATCAGCCCCAGCATTTT
TRBD2,TRBV9,TRBJ2-7,NA,CASSVDAREYEQYF,TGTGCCAGCAGCGTAGATGCGCGGGAGTACGAGCAGTACTTC
NA,TRBV28,TRBJ1-5,once,CASSWGRKSPNQPQHF,TGTGCCAGCAGTTGGGGCAGAAAATCCCCTAATCAGCCCCAGCATTTT
TRBD1,TRBV18,TRBJ2-2,NA,CASSPGTGKTGELFF,TGTGCCAGCTCACCCGGGACAGGGAAGACCGGGGAGCTGTTTTTT
NA,TRBV30,TRBJ2-5,NA,CAWSSLQGLQKTQYF,TGTGCCTGGAGTTCCCTACAGGGTCTGCAGAAGACCCAGTACTTC
TRBD1,TRBV5-1,TRBJ2-3,NA,CASSSGTGASTDTQYF,TGCGCCAGCAGCTCCGGGACAGGGGCGAGCACAGATACGCAGTATTTT
TRBD1,TRBV2,TRBJ1-2,NA,CASSTKTGQKNYGYTF,TGTGCCAGCAGTACTAAGACGGGACAGAAGAACTATGGCTACACCTTC
NA,TRBV7-9,TRBJ1-3,NA,CASSPRRGSGNTIYF,TGTGCCAGCAGCCCCCGAAGAGGTTCTGGAAACACCATATATTTT